This TCR beta chain was identified in a study of blood T cell repertoires in COVID-19. The overall study: Sites in the United States, Italy and Spain provided acute and convalescent COVID-19 samples. Nucleic acid was either cDNA or gDNA, and it came from T cells, B-cell-depleted T cells, or PBMCs.

TCRdb keeps only in-frame clones here, not all; method: immunoSEQ multiplex PCR. The table has about 220,000 clones, 86% seen once. CDR3 length: 13 amino acids. The V gene lost 6 bases and the J gene lost 0 bases, with 5 bases spanning the gap. The germline V gene has CDR1 MNHEY and CDR2 SVGAGI. Material for sequencing was peripheral blood. The J gene is TRBJ1-4, the V gene TRBV6-5; D not resolved. This receptor was taken from a man in his thirties or forties who had recovered from COVID-19. The CDR3 here is CASRQPTNEKLFF. DNA of the CDR3: TGTGCCAGCAGACAGCCAACTAATGAAAAACTGTTTTTT.